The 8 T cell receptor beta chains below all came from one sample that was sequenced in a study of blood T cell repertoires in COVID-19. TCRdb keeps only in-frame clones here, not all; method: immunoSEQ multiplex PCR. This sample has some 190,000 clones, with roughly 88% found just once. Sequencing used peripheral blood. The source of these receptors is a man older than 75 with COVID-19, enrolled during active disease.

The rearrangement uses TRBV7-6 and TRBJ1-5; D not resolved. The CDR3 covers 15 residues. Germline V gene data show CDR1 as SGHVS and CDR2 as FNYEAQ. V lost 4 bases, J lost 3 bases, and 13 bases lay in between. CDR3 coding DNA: TGTGCCAGCAGCTCAGGAAGGCAGGCCAATCAGCCCCAGCATTTT. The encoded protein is CASSSGRQANQPQHF.

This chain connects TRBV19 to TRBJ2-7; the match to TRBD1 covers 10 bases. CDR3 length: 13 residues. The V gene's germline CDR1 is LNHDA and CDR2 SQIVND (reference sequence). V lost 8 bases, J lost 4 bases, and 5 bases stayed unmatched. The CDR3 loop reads CASGGDRGYEQYF. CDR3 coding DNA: TGTGCCAGTGGCGGGGACAGGGGATACGAGCAGTACTTC.

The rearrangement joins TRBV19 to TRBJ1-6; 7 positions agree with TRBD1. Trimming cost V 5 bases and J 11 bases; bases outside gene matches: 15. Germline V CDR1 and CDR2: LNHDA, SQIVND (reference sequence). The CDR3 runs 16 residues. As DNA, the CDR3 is TGTGCCAGTAGTTCACCTCCGGGACAGTATATCGCACCCCTCCACTTT. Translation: CASSSPPGQYIAPLHF.

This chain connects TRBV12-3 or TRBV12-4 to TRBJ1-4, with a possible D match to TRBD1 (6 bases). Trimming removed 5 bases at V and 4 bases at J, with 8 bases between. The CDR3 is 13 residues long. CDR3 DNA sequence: TGTGCCAGCAGTCGACAGGATAATGAAAAACTGTTTTTT. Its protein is CASSRQDNEKLFF.

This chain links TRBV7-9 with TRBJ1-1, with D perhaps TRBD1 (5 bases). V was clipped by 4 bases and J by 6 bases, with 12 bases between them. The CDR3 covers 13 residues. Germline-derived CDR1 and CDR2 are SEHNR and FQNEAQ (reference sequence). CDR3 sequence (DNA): TGTGCCAGCAGCTCGCCTGGGGGGTCTGAAGCTTTCTTT. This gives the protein CASSSPGGSEAFF.

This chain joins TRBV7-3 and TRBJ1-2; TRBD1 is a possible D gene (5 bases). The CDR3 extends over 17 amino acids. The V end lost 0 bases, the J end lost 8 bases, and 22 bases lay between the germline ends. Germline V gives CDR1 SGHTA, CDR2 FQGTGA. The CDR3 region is CASSLTGGRGFSNGYTF. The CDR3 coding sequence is TGTGCCAGCAGCTTAACGGGAGGTAGGGGCTTTTCGAACGGCTACACCTTC.

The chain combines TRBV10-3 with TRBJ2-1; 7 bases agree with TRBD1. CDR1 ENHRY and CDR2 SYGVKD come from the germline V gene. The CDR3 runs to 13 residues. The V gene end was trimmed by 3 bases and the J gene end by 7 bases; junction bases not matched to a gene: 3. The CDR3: CAISDRQGNEQFF. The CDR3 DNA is TGTGCCATCAGTGACCGACAGGGTAATGAGCAGTTCTTC.

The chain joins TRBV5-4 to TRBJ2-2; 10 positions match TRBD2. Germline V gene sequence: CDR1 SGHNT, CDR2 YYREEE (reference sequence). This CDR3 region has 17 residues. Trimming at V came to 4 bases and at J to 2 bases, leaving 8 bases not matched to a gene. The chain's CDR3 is CASSPPASGGNTGELFF. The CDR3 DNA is TGTGCCAGCAGCCCCCCGGCTAGCGGGGGAAACACCGGGGAGCTGTTTTTT.